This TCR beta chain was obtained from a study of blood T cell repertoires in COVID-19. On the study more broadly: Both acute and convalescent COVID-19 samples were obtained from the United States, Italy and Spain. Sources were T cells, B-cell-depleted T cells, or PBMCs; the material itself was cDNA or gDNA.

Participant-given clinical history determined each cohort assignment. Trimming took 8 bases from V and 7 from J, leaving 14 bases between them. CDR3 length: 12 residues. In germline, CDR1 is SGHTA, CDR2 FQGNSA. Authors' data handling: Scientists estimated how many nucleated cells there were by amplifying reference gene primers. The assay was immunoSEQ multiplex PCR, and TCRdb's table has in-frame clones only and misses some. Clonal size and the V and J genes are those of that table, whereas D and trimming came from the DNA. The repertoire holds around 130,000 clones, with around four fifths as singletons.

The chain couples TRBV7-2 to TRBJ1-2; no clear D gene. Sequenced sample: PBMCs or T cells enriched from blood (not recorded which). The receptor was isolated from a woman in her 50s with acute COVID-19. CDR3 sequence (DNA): TGTGCCAGCGAGGGCGCTGTTTTTGGCTACACCTTC. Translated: CASEGAVFGYTF.